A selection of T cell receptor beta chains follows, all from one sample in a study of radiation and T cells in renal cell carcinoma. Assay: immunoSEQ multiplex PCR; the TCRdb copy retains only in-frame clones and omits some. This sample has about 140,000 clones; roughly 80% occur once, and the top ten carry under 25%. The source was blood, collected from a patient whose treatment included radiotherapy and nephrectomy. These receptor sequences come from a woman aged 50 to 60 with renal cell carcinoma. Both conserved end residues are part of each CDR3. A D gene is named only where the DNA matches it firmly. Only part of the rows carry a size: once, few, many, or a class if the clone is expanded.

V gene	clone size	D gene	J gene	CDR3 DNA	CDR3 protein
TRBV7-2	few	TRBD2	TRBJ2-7	TGTGCCAGCAGCTTGACTAGCGGGGAGTACGAGCAGTACTTC	CASSLTSGEYEQYF
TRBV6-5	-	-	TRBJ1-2	TGTGCCAGCAGGCAAGGACGAGGGGTCTATGGCTACACCTTC	CASRQGRGVYGYTF
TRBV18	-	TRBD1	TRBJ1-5	TGTGCCAGCTCACCAAGGGGGACAGGGGGCCAATACTCGCGGGGCAATCAGCCCCAGCATTTT	CASSPRGTGGQYSRGNQPQHF
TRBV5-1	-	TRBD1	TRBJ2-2	TGCGCCAGCAGCGAGACAGGGACCGGGGAGCTGTTTTTT	CASSETGTGELFF
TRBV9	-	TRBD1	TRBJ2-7	TGTGCCAGCAGCGGCGACAGGGATCACTACGAGCAGTACTTC	CASSGDRDHYEQYF
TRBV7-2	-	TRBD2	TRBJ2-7	TGTGCCAGCAGCCTTACTAGCGGGACCTACGAGCAGTACTTC	CASSLTSGTYEQYF
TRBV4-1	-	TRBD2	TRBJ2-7	TGCGCCAGCAGCCAGGGACTAGCGGTAACCTACGAGCAGTACTTC	CASSQGLAVTYEQYF
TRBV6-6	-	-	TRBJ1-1	TGTGCCAGCAGTTACCGGTCAGCGAACACTGAAGCTTTCTTT	CASSYRSANTEAFF
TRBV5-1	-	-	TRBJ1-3	TGCGCCAGCAGCCCCCAGGGATCAGGAAACACCATATATTTT	CASSPQGSGNTIYF
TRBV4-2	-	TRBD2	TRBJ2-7	TGTGCCAGCAGCCCAAGCGGGAGGGAATCCTACGAGCAGTACTTC	CASSPSGRESYEQYF
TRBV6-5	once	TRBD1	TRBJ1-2	TGTGCCAGCAGCCGACGACAGGGGTTTGGCTACACCTTC	CASSRRQGFGYTF
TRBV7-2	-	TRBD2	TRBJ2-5	TGTGCCAGTCGGGGGAGGGCCCAAGAGACCCAGTACTTC	CASRGRAQETQYF
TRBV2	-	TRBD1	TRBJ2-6	TGTGCCAGCAGTGAAGATCGGACAGGCGTTCGCTCTGGGGCCAACGTCCTGACTTTC	CASSEDRTGVRSGANVLTF
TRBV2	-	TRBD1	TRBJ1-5	TGTGCCAGCAGTAGACAGGGGATAGACAATCAGCCCCAGCATTTT	CASSRQGIDNQPQHF
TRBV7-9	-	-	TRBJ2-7	TGTGCCAGCAGCGAAAGGGAAGGGCAGTACTTC	CASSEREGQYF
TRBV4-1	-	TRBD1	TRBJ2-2	TGCGCCAGCAGCCACGGACAGGGAACCGGGGAGCTGTTTTTT	CASSHGQGTGELFF
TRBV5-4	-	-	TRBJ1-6	TGTGCCAGCAGCTCGGTCACTTATAATTCACCCCTCCACTTT	CASSSVTYNSPLHF
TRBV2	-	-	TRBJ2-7	TGTGCCAGCAGCGTAGAACAAGGCTACGAGCAGTACTTC	CASSVEQGYEQYF
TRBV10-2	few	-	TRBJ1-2	TGCGCCAGCAGTGAGTCATCGGCAGGCGATGGCTACACCTTC	CASSESSAGDGYTF
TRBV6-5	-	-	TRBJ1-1	TGTGCCAGCAGGAATGACAGAACCAAGAACACTGAAGCTTTCTTT	CASRNDRTKNTEAFF
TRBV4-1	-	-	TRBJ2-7	TGCGCCAGCAGCCACCCCATGAAGGGGAAGACCTACGAGCAGTACTTC	CASSHPMKGKTYEQYF
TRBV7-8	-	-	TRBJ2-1	TGTGCCAGCAGCCGACAGGCCGAGTTCTTC	CASSRQAEFF
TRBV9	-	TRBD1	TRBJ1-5	TGTGCCAGCAGCCTTGACAGGGGTGGGCAGCCCCAGCATTTT	CASSLDRGGQPQHF
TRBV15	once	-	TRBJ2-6	TGTGCCACCAGCAGAGAGGGGGGCGCTGGTGGGGCCAACGTCCTGACTTTC	CATSREGGAGGANVLTF
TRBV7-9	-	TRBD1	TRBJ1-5	TGTGCCAGCAGCCCGGGACAGGGGTTCAATCAGCCCCAGCATTTT	CASSPGQGFNQPQHF
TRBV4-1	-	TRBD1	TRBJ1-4	TGCGCCAGCAGCCCTCCCGGGACAGGGAATGAAAAACTGTTTTTT	CASSPPGTGNEKLFF
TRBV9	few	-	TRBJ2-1	TGTGCCAGCAGCGTGCAGTGGGGTAGGGAGTACAATGAGCAGTTCTTC	CASSVQWGREYNEQFF
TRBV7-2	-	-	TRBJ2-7	TGTGCCAGCAGCTTAGCCGCCTGGGAGCAGTACTTC	CASSLAAWEQYF
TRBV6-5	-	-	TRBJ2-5	TGTGCCAGCAGTTACAGGCAGACCCAAGAGACCCAGTACTTC	CASSYRQTQETQYF
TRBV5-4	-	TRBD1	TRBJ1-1	TGTGCCAGCAGCAAGGACAGGGTGAACACTGAAGCTTTCTTT	CASSKDRVNTEAFF
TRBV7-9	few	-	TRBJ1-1	TGTGCCAGCAGCTTAGGGAGATGGGGCACTGAAGCTTTCTTT	CASSLGRWGTEAFF
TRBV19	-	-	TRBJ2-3	TGTGCCAGTAGTATGGACCGGGCGGGGTTCACAGATACGCAGTATTTT	CASSMDRAGFTDTQYF
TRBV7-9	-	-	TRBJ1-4	TGTGCCAGCAGCTTATCGTGGGGCGGTCTGGAAAAACTGTTTTTT	CASSLSWGGLEKLFF
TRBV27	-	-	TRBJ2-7	TGTGCCAGCAGCTCTTCCTACGAGCAGTACTTC	CASSSSYEQYF
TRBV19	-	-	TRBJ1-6	TGTGCCAGTAGTATTTCCGGGAGGGGGAAATCACCCCTCCACTTT	CASSISGRGKSPLHF
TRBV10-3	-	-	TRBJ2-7	TGTGCCACTGGGACGCAGCAAATATCCTACGAGCAGTACTTC	CATGTQQISYEQYF
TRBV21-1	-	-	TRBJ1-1	TGTGCCAGCAGCAAAGTAAAGGCAGAAGCTTTGAACACTGAAGCTTTCTTT	CASSKVKAEALNTEAFF
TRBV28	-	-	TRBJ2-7	TGTGCCAGCAGTTTCGGGGGGACAGTCTCCTACGAGCAGTACTTC	CASSFGGTVSYEQYF
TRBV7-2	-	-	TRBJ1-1	TGTGCCAGCAGCTTAGCACAGGGATTCGAAGCTTTCTTT	CASSLAQGFEAFF
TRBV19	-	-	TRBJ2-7	TGTGCCAGTAGTACACAACAGAACCCGGGGGAGCAGTACTTC	CASSTQQNPGEQYF
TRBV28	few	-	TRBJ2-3	TGTGCCAGCAGTTTAACCCGAGGGGGTATGGATACGCAGTATTTT	CASSLTRGGMDTQYF
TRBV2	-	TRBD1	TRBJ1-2	TGTGCCAGCAGTCTGAACAGGGGGGACTATGGCTACACCTTC	CASSLNRGDYGYTF
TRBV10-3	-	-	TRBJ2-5	TGTGCCATCAGTGAGCGACGAGACGAGACCCAGTACTTC	CAISERRDETQYF
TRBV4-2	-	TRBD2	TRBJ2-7	TGTGCCAGCAGTGTAGTACTAGCGGAGTACGAGCAGTACTTC	CASSVVLAEYEQYF